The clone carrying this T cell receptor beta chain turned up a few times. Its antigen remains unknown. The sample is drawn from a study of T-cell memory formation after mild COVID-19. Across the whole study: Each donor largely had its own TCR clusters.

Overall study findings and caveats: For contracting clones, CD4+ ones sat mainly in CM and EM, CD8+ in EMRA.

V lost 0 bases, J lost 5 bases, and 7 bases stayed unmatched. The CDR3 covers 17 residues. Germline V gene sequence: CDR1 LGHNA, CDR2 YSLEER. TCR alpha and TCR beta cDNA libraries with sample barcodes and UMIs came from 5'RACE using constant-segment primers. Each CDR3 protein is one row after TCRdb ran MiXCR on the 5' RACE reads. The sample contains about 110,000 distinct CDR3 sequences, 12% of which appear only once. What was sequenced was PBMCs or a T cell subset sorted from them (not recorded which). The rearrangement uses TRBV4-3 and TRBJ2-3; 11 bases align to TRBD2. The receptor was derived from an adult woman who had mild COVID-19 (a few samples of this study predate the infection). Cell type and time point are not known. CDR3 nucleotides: TGCGCCAGCAGCCAAGAAAGGACCCTAGCGGGAGGAGATACGCAGTATTTT. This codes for CASSQERTLAGGDTQYF.